Presented here are 4 T cell receptor beta chains from one specimen sequenced in a study of T cell changes during pregnancy in multiple sclerosis. Measured with immunoSEQ multiplex PCR; TCRdb has only the in-frame clones, and not every one. The table lists some 77,000 clones, roughly 91% of them singletons. This specimen consisted of peripheral blood, obtained after pregnancy. The origin of the receptors is a female donor in good health, enrolled as a control in a pregnancy study.

V gene TRBV7-9 combines with J gene TRBJ1-4; no reliable D call. The CDR3 runs 19 residues. Trimming took 2 bases from V and 0 from J, leaving 19 bases between them. In germline, CDR1 is SEHNR, CDR2 FQNEAQ (reference sequence). The CDR3 sequence is CASSLLGSHSIATNEKLFF. The CDR3 nucleotides read TGTGCCAGCAGCTTATTGGGCAGCCACTCCATTGCAACTAATGAAAAACTGTTTTTT.

The J gene is TRBJ2-7, the V gene TRBV2; weak D call: TRBD2 (7 bases). CDR3 length equals 13 residues. V lost 5 bases and J lost 6, with 14 bases in between. CDR1 SNHLY and CDR2 FYNNEI come from the germline V gene. DNA for the CDR3: TGTGCCAGCAGTCTGGGGGGGGCCCTCGAGCAGTACTTC. Encoded protein: CASSLGGALEQYF.

This clone was observed a single time. This rearrangement joins TRBV7-9 to TRBJ2-5; 7 bases fit TRBD2. The CDR3 runs to 14 residues. The V segment lost 5 bases and the J segment 3 bases; nucleotides outside the gene matches: 6. Germline V gives CDR1 SEHNR, CDR2 FQNEAQ (reference sequence). CDR3 protein: CASSSGTSKETQYF. The DNA for the CDR3 is TGTGCCAGCAGCAGCGGGACTTCCAAAGAGACCCAGTACTTC.

The rearrangement uses TRBV29-1 and TRBJ2-5, with D maybe TRBD1 (7 bases). Trimming cost V 4 bases and J 9 bases, with 18 bases left between them. Germline CDR1 reads SQVTM; CDR2 reads ANQGSEA. The CDR3 contains 13 residues. The CDR3 spells CSVGGLRDSSQYF. Written as DNA, the CDR3 is TGCAGCGTTGGGGGACTGAGGGACAGCTCCCAGTACTTC.